The rows below give T cell receptor beta chains drawn from one sample of a study of type 1 regulatory T cells. Their target antigens are unknown. TCRdb recomputed calls from the reads with MiXCR, one row per CDR3 protein. The sample holds tens of thousands of distinct CDR3 sequences, 12% seen once. Sequences were obtained from cultured non-Tr1 T cells, either the whole culture or a sorted T cell fraction (not recorded which). Receptor source: a human donor in good health. Both conserved end residues are trimmed from each CDR3. The order of the fields is V gene, J gene, D gene, CDR3 protein. A D gene is named only where the DNA matches it firmly.

TRBV5-1	TRBJ2-1	TRBD2	VSSLGTNNEQF
TRBV29-1	TRBJ2-5	NA	SVELSRGGTQY
TRBV20-1	TRBJ2-1	NA	SARDSVLNEQF
TRBV3-1	TRBJ2-1	NA	ASSQERGGEQF
TRBV5-1	TRBJ2-7	TRBD1	ASGRDRNYEQY
TRBV7-9	TRBJ2-1	NA	ASSLAGRAGNSYNEQF
TRBV20-1	TRBJ2-5	TRBD1	SARDPGGFISETQY
TRBV5-5	TRBJ1-5	NA	ASSSDGGRPQH
TRBV24-1	TRBJ2-3	TRBD2	ATRAGDTDTQY
TRBV27	TRBJ2-1	TRBD2	ASRQSGGRATEQF
TRBV3-1	TRBJ2-1	NA	ASSQDQGTYNEQF
TRBV27	TRBJ2-7	NA	ASSRTPGVYEQY
TRBV20-1	TRBJ2-3	NA	SARGGLAETSDTQY
TRBV5-1	TRBJ1-1	NA	ASSLAGSRGNTEAF
TRBV18	TRBJ1-1	NA	ASSPFGTEAF
TRBV5-1	TRBJ2-1	TRBD2	ASSALRLAGTTFYNEQF
TRBV20-1	TRBJ2-1	TRBD2	SASTSSEQF
TRBV20-1	TRBJ2-5	NA	SAPRWEETQY
TRBV3-1	TRBJ1-1	NA	ASAVAGRDTEAF
TRBV20-1	TRBJ2-1	TRBD2	SAPSGANLYEQF
TRBV30	TRBJ2-7	NA	AWSHRREQY
TRBV6-1	TRBJ2-5	TRBD1	ASKNGQGTFQETQY
TRBV20-1	TRBJ2-4	NA	SAKAWGKNIQY
TRBV6-5	TRBJ1-1	NA	ASSTGTERAAF
TRBV6-6	TRBJ2-3	NA	ASSPGWGVSDTQY
TRBV7-2	TRBJ2-7	NA	ASSYHYEQY
TRBV29-1	TRBJ2-1	NA	SVALIRYNEQF
TRBV5-1	TRBJ2-7	TRBD2	ASSISGSFHEQY
TRBV5-1	TRBJ2-3	NA	ASMYGGTDTQY
TRBV5-1	TRBJ1-1	TRBD1	ASSLQGWDSEAF
TRBV5-1	TRBJ1-3	NA	ASRDTYSGNTIY
TRBV20-1	TRBJ2-7	NA	SARVDVGWYEQY
TRBV27	TRBJ1-4	NA	ASSSSWVNEKLF
TRBV27	TRBJ2-5	TRBD2	ASRTRASGREETQY
TRBV5-1	TRBJ1-2	NA	ASSPDRNNYGYT
TRBV7-3	TRBJ2-3	TRBD2	ASSLTELAGISFSTDTQY
TRBV9	TRBJ1-5	TRBD1	ASSVRDRQPQH
TRBV10-3	TRBJ2-5	NA	ATTAGETQY
TRBV9	TRBJ2-2	TRBD2	ASSARGTSGLAGELF
TRBV28	TRBJ1-1	NA	ASSFRRTQNTEAF